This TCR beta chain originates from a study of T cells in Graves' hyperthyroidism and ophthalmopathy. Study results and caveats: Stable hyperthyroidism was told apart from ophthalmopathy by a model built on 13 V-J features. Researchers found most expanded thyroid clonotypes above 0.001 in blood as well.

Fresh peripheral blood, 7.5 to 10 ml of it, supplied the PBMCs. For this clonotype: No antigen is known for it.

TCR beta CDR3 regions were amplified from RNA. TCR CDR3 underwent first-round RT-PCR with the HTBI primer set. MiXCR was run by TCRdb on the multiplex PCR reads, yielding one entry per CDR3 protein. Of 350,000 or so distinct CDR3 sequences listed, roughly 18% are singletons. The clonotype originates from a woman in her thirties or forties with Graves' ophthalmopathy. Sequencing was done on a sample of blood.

The DNA for the CDR3 is TGTGCCAGCAGTTACGGGCAGCAGTACTTC. Translation gives CASSYGQQYF. The chain joins TRBV6-9 to TRBJ2-7; D gene ambiguous. Germline-derived CDR1 and CDR2 are MNHGY and SVAAGI. This CDR3 spans 10 amino acids. V lost 3 bases, J lost 8 bases, and 5 bases lay in between.